This T cell receptor beta chain derives from a study of T and B cells in COVID-19 patients. In the study overall: Peripheral blood came from COVID-19 patients with active infection or after recovery. Of under 25 active-infection patients, approximately 12 were critically ill with mechanical ventilation or extracorporeal membrane oxygenation.

Blood genomic DNA input for TRB amplification was about 220-500 ng. Trimming stripped 8 bases from V and 4 bases from J, with 20 bases between. Germline V lookup: CDR1 LNHDA, CDR2 SQIVND (reference sequence). The CDR3 loop spans 16 amino acids. This clonotype was counted a few times. Multiplex PCR with BIOMED2 TRB-A/B primer pools amplified TRB rearrangements. From the multiplex PCR reads, TCRdb called clonotypes with MiXCR, one entry per CDR3 protein. The sample includes 9,500 or so distinct CDR3 sequences, approximately 35% of them seen just once. The receptor comes from a human donor with active COVID-19. V gene TRBV19 combines with J gene TRBJ2-2; the D gene is possibly TRBD2 (5 bases). The sequenced material came from blood. CDR3 in DNA: TGTGCCAGTCTAGCCACCGATATGGAATTCACCGGGGAGCTGTTTTTT. It translates to CASLATDMEFTGELFF.